The sequence of this TCR beta chain was determined in a study of shared clonotypes between healthy human individuals. Findings and limits, study-wide: The study found lower generation probabilities in non-shared clonotypes than in those shared by all four donors. Expectations were that clonotype sharing among donors would be affected by sequencing depth. In a handful of donors, around 5% of naive CD4 clonotypes appeared in common.

With regard to this clone: Its specificity is unknown. This sample includes further DNA sequences coding for the same CDR3.

Germline lookup yields CDR1 SQVTM and CDR2 ANQGSEA. Trimming cost V 4 bases and J 1 base; bases outside gene matches: 3. The CDR3 extends over 13 amino acids. Methods used by the authors: ImmunoSEQ junction-only sequences lacked quality scores, so their filtering differed. The assay was immunoSEQ multiplex PCR, and TCRdb's table has in-frame clones only and misses some. For V, J and clone size, that table is used; D and trimming come from the DNA. The table has 2.3 million or so clones, more than 80% seen once. The TCR was taken from a man younger than 35 in good health. Some clones in this sample may be carry-over from other donors' samples. Sequenced material: naive CD4+ T cells from PBMCs. The subset here: CD45RA+ positively selected. V gene TRBV29-1 combines with J gene TRBJ1-1, with TRBD1 matching over 7 bases. CDR3 in DNA: TGCAGCGTTGGTCAGGGGGGGAACACTGAAGCTTTCTTT. This sequence encodes CSVGQGGNTEAFF.